The 26 T cell receptor beta chains given below trace back to one sample, sequenced in a study of breast tumors, draining lymph nodes, adjacent tissues. Breast cancer patients provided tissue from their axillary draining lymph nodes. TCRdb recomputed calls from the multiplex PCR reads with MiXCR, one row per CDR3 protein. The table has around 250,000 distinct CDR3 sequences, under 40% seen once. The source material was axillary lymph node tissue. The receptors were sampled from a female donor with breast cancer. Some clones in this sample may be carry-over from other donors' samples.

The chain has TRBV27 and TRBJ2-7; TRBD1 agrees at 10 bases. CDR3 size: 14 residues. The germline CDR1 and CDR2 sequences are MNHEY and SMNVEV (reference sequence). With 2 bases clipped from V and 6 bases from J, the junction kept 4 bases outside the gene matches. The CDR3: CASSLKWTGGEQYF. As DNA, the CDR3 is TGTGCCAGCAGTTTAAAGTGGACAGGGGGCGAGCAGTACTTC.

In this sample, this clonotype turned up a few times. It may be a read error: a sequence one base away is much more abundant. This chain links TRBV20-1 with TRBJ1-2, with 11 bases aligning to TRBD1. Looked up from germline, CDR1 is DFQATT and CDR2 is SNEGSKA (reference sequence). V shed 5 bases and J 8 bases; nucleotides not matched to a gene: 10. The CDR3 loop spans 14 amino acids. The CDR3 nucleotides read TGCAGTGCTCCCCGGACAGGGGGCTCGGCCGGCTACACCTTC. It specifies CSAPRTGGSAGYTF.

For this clonotype: One junction end does not reproduce the germline sequence, and a read error may be involved. The J gene is TRBJ1-5, the V gene TRBV3-1; the D is unclear. Germline V lookup: CDR1 LGHDT, CDR2 YNNKEL (reference sequence). The CDR3 spans 15 residues. The chain's CDR3 is CPSSQDYGNNQPQHF. CDR3 coding DNA: TGTCCCAGCAGCCAAGATTACGGGAACAATCAGCCCCAGCATTTT.

The J gene is TRBJ1-5, the V gene TRBV29-1, with D unclear. The CDR3 spans 13 residues. V was shortened by 4 bases and J by 3 bases, with 10 bases between the two germline ends. Germline-derived CDR1 and CDR2 are SQVTM and ANQGSEA. CDR3 in DNA: TGCAGCGTTGCCCGGGTGCTCAATCAGCCCCAGCATTTT. It codes for CSVARVLNQPQHF.

The rearrangement uses TRBV6-1 and TRBJ1-2; D uncertain. The ends were cut back, 8 bases at V and 1 base at J, with 17 bases in the middle. Germline lookup yields CDR1 MNHNS and CDR2 SASEGT. The CDR3 covers 15 residues. The CDR3 nucleotides read TGTGCCAGCGGCCTAAACAGAAACCTTAACTATGGCTACACCTTC. Translating gives CASGLNRNLNYGYTF.

The chain employs TRBV29-1 and TRBJ1-2; 10 nucleotides align to TRBD1. V was clipped by 3 bases and J by 8 bases; unmatched bases: 6. This CDR3 is 13 amino acids long. CDR1 SQVTM and CDR2 ANQGSEA come from the germline V gene. The CDR3 DNA sequence: TGCAGCGTTGATGCGGGACAGGGGTTAGGCTACACCTTC. Protein sequence: CSVDAGQGLGYTF.

The sample holds many counts of this clonotype. The chain is built from TRBV11-3 and TRBJ2-7; D may match TRBD1 or TRBD2 (6 bases each). The CDR3 extends over 16 amino acids. Between the trimmed V and J ends, which lost 1 base and 0 bases, there was a span of 13 bases. CDR1 is SGHNT, CDR2 YENEEA, per germline. Written as DNA, the CDR3 is TGTGCCAGCAGCTTAGGATTTAGGGGGGCCTCCTACGAGCAGTACTTC. Translated: CASSLGFRGASYEQYF.

This clonotype was seen repeatedly, ten times or more. The CDR3, as DNA: TGTGCCAGCAGTGAAAGTCCGGGGCTATACTACGAGCAGTACTTC. Translation gives CASSESPGLYYEQYF. This chain uses TRBV6-1 with TRBJ2-7; D could derive from TRBD1 or TRBD2 (5 bases each). Trimming removed 2 bases at V and 3 bases at J, with 14 bases between. This CDR3 spans 15 amino acids. Germline V gives CDR1 MNHNS, CDR2 SASEGT.

The sample holds many counts of this clonotype. The chain is built from TRBV20-1 and TRBJ2-1; 12 positions agree with TRBD2. V lost 5 bases and J lost 4; bases outside the gene matches: 6. Per the germline V gene, CDR1 is DFQATT and CDR2 is SNEGSKA (reference sequence). This CDR3 spans 15 amino acids. CDR3 sequence reads: CSAEPTSGGYNEQFF. In DNA, the CDR3 is TGCAGTGCTGAACCGACTAGCGGGGGATACAATGAGCAGTTCTTC.

This clonotype was picked up a small number of times. This may stem from a read error, because a much larger clone lies one nucleotide away. The chain carries TRBV20-1 and TRBJ1-2; D perhaps matches TRBD1 (5 bases). V was shortened by 6 bases and J by 0 bases, with 14 bases between the two germline ends. Germline CDR1 is DFQATT and CDR2 is SNEGSKA (reference sequence). This CDR3 contains 14 residues. CDR3 nucleotide sequence: TGCAGTGCGATAAGGGACGGGCCTAACTATGGCTACACCTTC. This sequence encodes CSAIRDGPNYGYTF.

Only a few counts were recorded for this clonotype. This chain uses TRBV19 with TRBJ1-2; 10 positions match TRBD1. This CDR3 region has 14 residues. The germline V gene encodes CDR1 LNHDA and CDR2 SQIVND (reference sequence). The CDR3 coding sequence is TGTGCTCAAGTTGACAGGGGGCTTGTCTATGGCTACACCTTC. Its protein product is CAQVDRGLVYGYTF. The entire variable domain, with the rest obtained from reference TRBV19 and TRBJ1-2, is as follows: DGGITQSPKYLFRKEGQNVTLSCEQNLNHDAMYWYRQDPGQGLRLIYYSQIVNDFQKGDIAEGYSVSREKKESFPLTVTSAQKNPTAFYLCAQVDRGLVYGYTFGSGTRLTVV.

The table lists this clonotype with a few counts. The chain is built from TRBV12-3 or TRBV12-4 and TRBJ2-1; no reliable D call. This CDR3 has 14 residues. Trimming removed 1 base from V and 10 bases from J, with 14 bases in between. The DNA for the CDR3 is TGTGCCAGCAGTTTAGTCGCAACTCTTGCCGAGCAGTTCTTC. It translates to CASSLVATLAEQFF.

This clonotype showed up many times. The chain carries TRBV10-3 and TRBJ2-7; 11 bases align to TRBD2. Unmatched junction bases numbered 8, after V lost 0 bases and J lost 7 bases. The CDR3 extends over 16 amino acids. The germline V gene encodes CDR1 ENHRY and CDR2 SYGVKD. CDR3 amino acids: CAISESRASGRPEQYF. As DNA, the CDR3 is TGTGCCATCAGTGAGTCGAGGGCTAGCGGGAGGCCGGAGCAGTACTTC.

In this sample, this clonotype turned up many times. The V call is TRBV4-2, the J call TRBJ2-7, with TRBD2 matching over 10 bases. Germline V gene lookup returns CDR1 LGHNA and CDR2 YNFKEQ. The CDR3 extends over 15 amino acids. The V gene end was trimmed by 0 bases and the J gene end by 2 bases; junction bases not matched to a gene: 1. The CDR3 protein is CASSQESGRAYEQYF. CDR3 coding DNA: TGTGCCAGCAGCCAAGAAAGCGGGAGGGCCTACGAGCAGTACTTC.

The CDR3 DNA follows: TGTGCCAGCAGTGAGTCTGGGCTAGAGACAGATACGCAGTATTTT. Translating gives CASSESGLETDTQYF. The chain carries TRBV25-1 and TRBJ2-3; the D is unclear. This CDR3 comprises 15 residues. Trimming cost V 3 bases and J 3 bases, with 13 bases left between them. Germline values: CDR1 MGHDK, CDR2 SYGVNS.

This clonotype was observed a handful of times. The chain recombines TRBV20-1 with TRBJ2-5, with 8 bases fitting TRBD2. Germline loops: CDR1 DFQATT, CDR2 SNEGSKA (reference sequence). This CDR3 has 16 residues. The ends lost 0 bases at V and 1 base at J; junction bases unmatched: 7. CDR3 protein: CSARDGLAYLQETQYF. The CDR3, as DNA: TGCAGTGCTAGAGATGGACTAGCTTACCTCCAAGAGACCCAGTACTTC.

The chain recombines TRBV28 with TRBJ2-5; 7 bases map to TRBD2. V lost 7 bases, J lost 4 bases, and 15 bases stayed unmatched. Germline V gives CDR1 MDHEN, CDR2 SYDVKM. The CDR3 has 16 amino acids. The CDR3: CASTLLGGSPPETQYF. Here the CDR3 DNA reads TGTGCCAGCACCCTTTTGGGCGGGAGCCCCCCAGAGACCCAGTACTTC.

The rearrangement joins TRBV5-4 to TRBJ1-2; possible D gene TRBD1, 5 bases. The germline V and J ends were trimmed by 3 bases and 5 bases, with 14 bases remaining between them. Germline CDR1 is SGHNT and CDR2 is YYREEE (reference sequence). The CDR3 length is 14 residues. The CDR3 DNA reads as TGTGCCAGCAGCTCCAGACAGACCCCATATGGCTACACCTTC. It codes for CASSSRQTPYGYTF.

The chain carries TRBV7-9 and TRBJ2-3, with TRBD2 identical over 8 bases. After removal of 5 bases from V and 3 bases from J, the junction contained 13 bases not matched to a gene. Germline assignment: CDR1 SEHNR and CDR2 FQNEAQ (reference sequence). The CDR3 spans 17 residues. The CDR3 loop reads CASSQDIGGGVTDTQYF. The CDR3 DNA reads as TGTGCCAGCAGCCAAGATATCGGGGGGGGGGTGACAGATACGCAGTATTTT.

In this sample, this clonotype turned up a few times. A much larger clone lies one base from this, so it may be a read error. V usage is TRBV6-6 and J usage is TRBJ2-7; no reliable D call. The V and J ends lost 5 bases and 6 bases respectively, with 14 bases between them. The CDR3 has 13 residues. Germline V gene data show CDR1 as MNHNY and CDR2 as SVGAGI (reference sequence). CDR3 nucleotide sequence: TGTGCCAGCAGTCATACCACCGACACCGAGCAGTACTTC. Protein sequence: CASSHTTDTEQYF.

The genes are TRBV18 and TRBJ2-2; 12 nucleotides align to TRBD2. Unmatched junction bases numbered 0, after V lost 1 base and J lost 0 bases. The CDR3 length is 17 residues. Germline CDR1 and CDR2: KGHSH and LQKENI. The CDR3 DNA reads as TGTGCCAGCTCACCACGGACTAGCGGGACGAACACCGGGGAGCTGTTTTTT. This gives the protein CASSPRTSGTNTGELFF.

The table lists this clonotype with a count of one. A much bigger clone sits one base away, suggesting this may be a read error. This chain uses TRBV7-9 with TRBJ2-1; 9 bases are a match to TRBD1. CDR1 and CDR2 (germline): SEHNR, FQNEAQ (reference sequence). There are 17 residues in the CDR3. Here the CDR3 DNA reads TGTGCCAGCAGCCTAAGCTCCGGACAGGGGAGGTTCAATCAGCAGTTCTTC. Translated: CASSLSSGQGRFNQQFF.

The sample holds many counts of this clonotype. This chain uses TRBV11-2 with TRBJ2-3; 11 nucleotides align to TRBD2. In germline, CDR1 is SGHAT, CDR2 FQNNGV. The CDR3 is made up of 14 amino acids. V lost 5 bases to trimming and J lost 5 bases; unmatched junction nucleotides: 3. The CDR3 nucleotides are TGTGCCAGCAGCCCCGGGACTAGCGGAGATACGCAGTATTTT. This gives the protein CASSPGTSGDTQYF. Variable domain in full (rest from reference TRBV11-2 and TRBJ2-3): EAGVAQSPRYKIIEKRQSVAFWCNPISGHATLYWYQQILGQGPKLLIQFQNNGVVDDSQLPKDRFSAERLKGVDSTLKIQPAKLEDSAVYLCASSPGTSGDTQYFGPGTRLTVL.

This rearrangement joins TRBV28 to TRBJ1-4; D is unclear. Germline V gene data show CDR1 as MDHEN and CDR2 as SYDVKM. With 6 bases removed from V and 5 bases from J, the gap between germline ends came to 7 bases. The CDR3 consists of 12 residues. Written as DNA, the CDR3 is TGTGCCAGCAGCTCTCTAAATGAAAAACTGTTTTTT. The encoded protein is CASSSLNEKLFF.

At least ten counts were recorded for this clonotype. J is TRBJ1-4 and V is TRBV5-1, with D uncertain. CDR3 length equals 12 residues. The V and J ends lost 5 bases and 3 bases respectively, with 5 bases between them. CDR1 SGHRS and CDR2 YFSETQ come from the germline V gene. The CDR3, as DNA: TGCGCCAGCAGATATTCTAATGAAAAACTGTTTTTT. Translated: CASRYSNEKLFF.

This clonotype was detected ten times or more. For the CDR3, the DNA is TGTGCCAGCAGCGATCGACTGGGACAGGTTAATTCACCCCTCCACTTT. It is translated as CASSDRLGQVNSPLHF. V usage is TRBV7-6 and J usage is TRBJ1-6, with 8 bases lining up with TRBD1. The CDR3 is 16 amino acids. Germline assignment: CDR1 SGHVS and CDR2 FNYEAQ. Unmatched junction bases numbered 9, after V lost 5 bases and J lost 6 bases.